This TCR beta chain was documented in a study of shared clonotypes between healthy human individuals. CDR1 and CDR2 from the germline V gene are SGHTA and FQGTGA. The J segment lost 2 bases and the V segment lost 1 base, leaving 0 bases of the junction unmatched. This CDR3 contains 15 residues. Measured with immunoSEQ multiplex PCR; TCRdb has only the in-frame clones, and not every one. The data show about 1.5 million clones, about 96% seen once. The V call is TRBV7-3, the J call TRBJ2-1; 9 bases line up with TRBD2. This clonotype was sampled from a man aged 25 to 40 in good health. Sequenced input: naive CD4+ T cells sorted from blood. Subset of the sample: CD45RA+ positively selected. CDR3 sequence: CASSLSGRAYNEQFF. The CDR3 DNA reads TGTGCCAGCAGCTTAAGCGGGAGGGCCTACAATGAGCAGTTCTTC.